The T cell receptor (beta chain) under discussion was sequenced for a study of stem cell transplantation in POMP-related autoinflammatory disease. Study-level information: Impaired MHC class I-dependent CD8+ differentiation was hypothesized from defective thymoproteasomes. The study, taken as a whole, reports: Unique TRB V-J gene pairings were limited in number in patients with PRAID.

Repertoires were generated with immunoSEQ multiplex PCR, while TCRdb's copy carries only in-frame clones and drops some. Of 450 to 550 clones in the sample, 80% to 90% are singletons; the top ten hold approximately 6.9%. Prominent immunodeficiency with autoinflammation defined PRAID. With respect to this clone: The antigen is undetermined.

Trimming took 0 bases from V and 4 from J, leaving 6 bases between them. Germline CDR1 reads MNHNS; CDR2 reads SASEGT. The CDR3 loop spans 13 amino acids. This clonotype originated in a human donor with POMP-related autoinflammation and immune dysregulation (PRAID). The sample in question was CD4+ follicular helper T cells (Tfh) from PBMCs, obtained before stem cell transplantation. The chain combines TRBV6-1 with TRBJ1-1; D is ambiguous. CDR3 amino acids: CASSEALGTEAFF. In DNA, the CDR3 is TGTGCCAGCAGTGAAGCGCTAGGCACTGAAGCTTTCTTT.